The TCR beta chain described here comes from a study of T cells in Graves' hyperthyroidism and ophthalmopathy. General study results and limits: A 13 V-J signature model discriminated ophthalmopathy versus stable hyperthyroidism.

Hyperthyroidism had been newly diagnosed in patients aged 18 to 65, and its duration was under 2 months. The CDR3 regions of TCR beta were amplified from RNA transcripts. Researchers ran a first-round RT-PCR on the TCR CDR3 using the HTBI primer set. TCRdb re-analysed the multiplex PCR reads in MiXCR, keeping a single row per CDR3 protein. Of 45,000 or so distinct CDR3 sequences in the sample, around 49% are singletons; the top ten hold about 30%. Germline V CDR1 and CDR2: SEHNR, FQNEAQ (reference sequence). The CDR3 is 17 amino acids. The ends were cut back, 1 base at V and 0 bases at J, with 14 bases in the middle. Notes on this clonotype: Its antigen is as yet unknown. A much larger clone lies a single base off, so this may be a read error.

The source is a woman between 50 and 59 years old with Graves' hyperthyroidism. The sample taken for sequencing was peripheral blood or thyroid tissue (not recorded which). The rearrangement joins TRBV7-9 to TRBJ2-3; D gene uncertain. Here the CDR3 reads CASSLDGWGSSTDTQYF. For the CDR3, the DNA is TGTGCCAGCAGCTTAGACGGTTGGGGTTCTAGCACAGATACGCAGTATTTT.